Listed below are T cell receptor beta chains from one sample, sequenced in a study of shared clonotypes between healthy human individuals. Method: immunoSEQ multiplex PCR; TCRdb's copy keeps in-frame clones and lacks some. Of roughly 2 million clones listed, about 95% are singletons. The sample was naive CD8+ T cells sorted from blood. These receptors all stem from a man in his late teens or twenties in good health. CDR3s include the opening cysteine and the closing phenylalanine or tryptophan. Each record gives: J gene, V gene, D gene, clone size, CDR3 DNA, CDR3 protein. A D gene is named only where the DNA matches it firmly. Only part of the rows carry a size: once, few, many, or a class if the clone is expanded.

TRBJ2-2 | TRBV6-1 | NA | NA | TGTGCCAGCACCGGGGGAGCCGGGGAGCTGTTTTTT | CASTGGAGELFF
TRBJ2-3 | TRBV15 | NA | once | TGTGCCACCAGCAGAGATCTTGGGCTAAGGTCGCAGTATTTT | CATSRDLGLRSQYF
TRBJ1-4 | TRBV28 | TRBD1 | NA | TGTGCCAGCAGTCCACGGACAGGGTTTAATGAAAAACTGTTTTTT | CASSPRTGFNEKLFF
TRBJ2-1 | TRBV6-1 | NA | NA | TGTGCCAGCAGTGAATGGGGACCAGGACTCCCTTTGGAGCAGTTCTTC | CASSEWGPGLPLEQFF
TRBJ2-7 | TRBV5-6 | NA | NA | TGTGCCAGCAGCTTGGAAGTAGCGGCCCCCCTCGAGCAGTACTTC | CASSLEVAAPLEQYF
TRBJ2-5 | TRBV6-1 | NA | NA | TGTGCCAGCACTCCCGGGACGTCTCAAGAGACCCAGTACTTC | CASTPGTSQETQYF
TRBJ1-1 | TRBV4-3 | NA | NA | TGCGCCAGCAGCCCCCAACAGGGCTTGAACACTGAAGCTTTCTTT | CASSPQQGLNTEAFF
TRBJ2-3 | TRBV28 | TRBD2 | NA | TGTGCCAGCAGTATAACTAGCGCAGATACGCAGTATTTT | CASSITSADTQYF
TRBJ1-5 | TRBV10-2 | NA | NA | TGCGCCAGCAGTGGGGACACCTTTAGCAATCAGCCCCAGCATTTT | CASSGDTFSNQPQHF
TRBJ2-7 | TRBV11-2 | NA | NA | TGTGCCAGCAGCTTAGCCCCCCAATCCTACGAGCAGTACTTC | CASSLAPQSYEQYF
TRBJ1-6 | TRBV7-8 | NA | NA | TGTGCCAGCAGCTTAGAAACGGCCCATAATTCACCCCTCCACTTT | CASSLETAHNSPLHF
TRBJ1-5 | TRBV7-2 | NA | NA | TGTGCCAGCAGCTTGGGCGGATATAGCAATCAGCCCCAGCATTTT | CASSLGGYSNQPQHF
TRBJ2-7 | TRBV7-2 | TRBD2 | NA | TGTGCCAGCAGCTTCCAAAGCGGGACCTACGAGCAGTACTTC | CASSFQSGTYEQYF
TRBJ2-5 | TRBV30 | NA | NA | TGTGCCTGGAGCTTAGGGGCTCCCCCGCAGACCCAGTACTTC | CAWSLGAPPQTQYF
TRBJ2-7 | TRBV5-1 | NA | once | TGCGCCAGCAGCCCATGGATCGACAGCAGCTCCTACGAGCAGTACTTC | CASSPWIDSSSYEQYF
TRBJ2-1 | TRBV4-3 | TRBD2 | NA | TGCGCCAGCAGCCAAGAGTATCGGACTAGCGGGAGTCGGAATGAGCAGTTCTTC | CASSQEYRTSGSRNEQFF
TRBJ2-1 | TRBV4-3 | NA | NA | TGCGCCAGCAGCCAAGATTCCAGGGCCAATGAGCAGTTCTTC | CASSQDSRANEQFF
TRBJ2-1 | TRBV9 | NA | NA | TGTGCCAGCAGCGCCCCGGGGGGCGATAATGAGCAGTTCTTC | CASSAPGGDNEQFF
TRBJ2-5 | TRBV27 | TRBD2 | NA | TGTGCCAGCGGTGGACTAGCGGGCCTTCAAGAGACCCAGTACTTC | CASGGLAGLQETQYF
TRBJ2-7 | TRBV10-2 | TRBD2 | NA | TGCGCCAGCAGTGGACTAGCGGGGGAAGCCTACGAGCAGTACTTC | CASSGLAGEAYEQYF
TRBJ1-2 | TRBV4-3 | TRBD1 | NA | TGCGCCAGCAGCCAATCGACAGGGAGTAATGGCTACACCTTC | CASSQSTGSNGYTF
TRBJ2-5 | TRBV6-5 | NA | NA | TGTGCCAGCAGCCTGGACACCCGCCAAGAGACCCAGTACTTC | CASSLDTRQETQYF
TRBJ1-1 | TRBV7-6 | TRBD1 | NA | TGTGCCAGCAGCTCCCGACAGGGCTTGGATGAAGCTTTCTTT | CASSSRQGLDEAFF
TRBJ2-7 | TRBV7-9 | NA | NA | TGTGCCAGCAGCTTAGGACCAGACGAGCAGTACTTC | CASSLGPDEQYF
TRBJ2-1 | TRBV6-5 | TRBD2 | once | TGTGCCAGCAGTTACCTTTTTCCAGCGGGACCTCACACAATTTTCTTC | CASSYLFPAGPHTIFF
TRBJ2-1 | TRBV5-4 | TRBD2 | NA | TGTGCCAGCAGCGCAAAACCTTGGACTAGCGGGGGATCCTACAATGAGCAGTTCTTC | CASSAKPWTSGGSYNEQFF
TRBJ2-3 | TRBV5-6 | NA | NA | TGTGCCAGCAGCCCAGAAGGGGGGACAGGCACAGATACGCAGTATTTT | CASSPEGGTGTDTQYF
TRBJ1-3 | TRBV10-3 | TRBD1 | NA | TGTGCCATCAGGGAAGACAGGGGCTCTGGAAACACCATATATTTT | CAIREDRGSGNTIYF
TRBJ1-1 | TRBV4-1 | NA | NA | TGCGCCAGCAGCCAAGATAGGGACCGCTTGAACACTGAAGCTTTCTTT | CASSQDRDRLNTEAFF
TRBJ2-5 | TRBV9 | NA | NA | TGTGCCAGCAGCGAGGACAGCGCCCAAGAGACCCAGTACTTC | CASSEDSAQETQYF
TRBJ1-1 | TRBV25-1 | NA | NA | TGTGCCAGCAGTGACTCTCTGAAAGTGGGAAGCACTGAAGCTTTCTTT | CASSDSLKVGSTEAFF
TRBJ2-5 | TRBV10-3 | NA | NA | TGTGCCACCGCACCCGACGATCAAGGGGAGCAGTACTTC | CATAPDDQGEQYF
TRBJ2-7 | TRBV19 | TRBD2 | NA | TGTGCCAGTAGTATTGGTAGCTTAGCGGGAGCCTACGAGCAGTACTTC | CASSIGSLAGAYEQYF
TRBJ1-1 | TRBV29-1 | NA | NA | TGCAGCGTTGTGGACAGAGACACTGAAGCTTTCTTT | CSVVDRDTEAFF
TRBJ2-3 | TRBV5-1 | TRBD2 | NA | TGCGCCAGCAAGAGTAGCGGGATGTCAGATACGCAGTATTTT | CASKSSGMSDTQYF
TRBJ2-1 | TRBV7-8 | NA | NA | TGTGCCAGCAGCCCCCAGGATTCTTGGGTCGATGAGCAGTTCTTC | CASSPQDSWVDEQFF
TRBJ2-7 | TRBV11-2 | TRBD2 | NA | TGTGCCAGCAGCTGGCGGGAGAGGTACGAGCAGTACTTC | CASSWRERYEQYF
TRBJ2-7 | TRBV6-5 | NA | NA | TGTGCCAGCAGTTACCTAACGGGTGGCGACGAGCAGTACTTC | CASSYLTGGDEQYF
TRBJ2-7 | TRBV6-1 | NA | NA | TGTGCCAGCAGTGAAATCACGGGCGAGCAGTACTTC | CASSEITGEQYF
TRBJ2-2 | TRBV9 | NA | NA | TGTGCCAGCAGCGTAGATGGAGGGAGTCCCGGGGAGCTGTTTTTT | CASSVDGGSPGELFF
TRBJ2-4 | TRBV29-1 | NA | NA | TGCAGCGTTCTGGACACCAAAAACATTCAGTACTTC | CSVLDTKNIQYF
TRBJ2-7 | TRBV5-1 | NA | NA | TGCGCCAGCAGCCCCGGGCCATCCTACGAGCAGTACTTC | CASSPGPSYEQYF
TRBJ2-7 | TRBV4-3 | TRBD2 | NA | TGCGCCAGCAGCCAAGATCTAGCTAGCGGCTCCTACGAGCAGTACTTC | CASSQDLASGSYEQYF
TRBJ2-7 | TRBV29-1 | TRBD2 | NA | TGCAGCGTTGATGCCAACGGGGGGGGTTGGTACGAGCAGTACTTC | CSVDANGGGWYEQYF
TRBJ1-1 | TRBV28 | NA | NA | TGTGCCAGCAGTCCGACAATGAACACTGAAGCTTTCTTT | CASSPTMNTEAFF